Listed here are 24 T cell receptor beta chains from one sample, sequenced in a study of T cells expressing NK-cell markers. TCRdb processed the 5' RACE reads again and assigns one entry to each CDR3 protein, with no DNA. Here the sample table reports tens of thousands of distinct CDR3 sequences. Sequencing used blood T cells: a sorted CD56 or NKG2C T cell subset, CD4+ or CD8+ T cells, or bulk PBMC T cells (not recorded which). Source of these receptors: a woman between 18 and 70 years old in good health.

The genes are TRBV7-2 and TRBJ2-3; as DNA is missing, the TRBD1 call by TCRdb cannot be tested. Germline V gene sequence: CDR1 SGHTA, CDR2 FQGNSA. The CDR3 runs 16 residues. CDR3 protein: CASRPSGGPDRDTQYF.

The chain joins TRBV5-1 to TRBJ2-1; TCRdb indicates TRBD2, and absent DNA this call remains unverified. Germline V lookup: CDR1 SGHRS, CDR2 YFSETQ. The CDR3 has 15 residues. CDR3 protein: CASSSTSGGVDEQFF. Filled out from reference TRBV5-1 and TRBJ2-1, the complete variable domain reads KAGVTQTPRYLIKTRGQQVTLSCSPISGHRSVSWYQQTPGQGLQFLFEYFSETQRNKGNFPGRFSGRQFSNSRSEMNVSTLELGDSALYLCASSSTSGGVDEQFFGPGTRLTVL.

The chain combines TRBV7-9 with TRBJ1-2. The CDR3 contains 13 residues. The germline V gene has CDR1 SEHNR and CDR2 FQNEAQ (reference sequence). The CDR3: CASSLAGPPGYTF.

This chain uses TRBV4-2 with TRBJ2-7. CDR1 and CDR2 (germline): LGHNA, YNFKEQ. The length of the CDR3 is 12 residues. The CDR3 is CASSQEQYEQYF.

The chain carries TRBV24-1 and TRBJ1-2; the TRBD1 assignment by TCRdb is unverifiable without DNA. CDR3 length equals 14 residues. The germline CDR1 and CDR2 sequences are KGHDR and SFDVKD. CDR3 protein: CATSDGTGVDGYTF.

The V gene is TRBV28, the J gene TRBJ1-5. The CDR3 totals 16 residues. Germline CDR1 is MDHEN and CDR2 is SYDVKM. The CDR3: CASSLIGRMSNQPQHF.

The CDR3 spells CATSSGFEYQPQHF. The J gene is TRBJ1-5, the V gene TRBV24-1; TCRdb's D call of TRBD1 is untestable without DNA. Germline V CDR1 and CDR2: KGHDR, SFDVKD. There are 14 residues in the CDR3.

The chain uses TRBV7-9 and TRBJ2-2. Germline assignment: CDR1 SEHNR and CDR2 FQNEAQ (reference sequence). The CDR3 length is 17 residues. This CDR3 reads CASSLAGGRIGLGELFF.

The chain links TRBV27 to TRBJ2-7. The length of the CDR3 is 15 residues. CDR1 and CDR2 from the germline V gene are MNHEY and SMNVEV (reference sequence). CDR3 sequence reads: CASSFFGAPSYEQYF.

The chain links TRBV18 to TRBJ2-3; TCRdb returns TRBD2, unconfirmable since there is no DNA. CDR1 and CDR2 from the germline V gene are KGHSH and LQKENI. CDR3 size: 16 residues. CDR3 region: CASSPVARARTDTQYF. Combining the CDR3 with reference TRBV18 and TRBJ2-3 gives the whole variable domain NAGVMQNPRHLVRRRGQEARLRCSPMKGHSHVYWYRQLPEEGLKFMVYLQKENIIDESGMPKERFSAEFPKEGPSILRIQQVVRGDSAAYFCASSPVARARTDTQYFGPGTRLTVL.

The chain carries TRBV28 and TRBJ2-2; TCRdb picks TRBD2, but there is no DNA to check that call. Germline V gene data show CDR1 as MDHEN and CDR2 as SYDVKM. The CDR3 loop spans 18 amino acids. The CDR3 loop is CASSLQWTSGRNTGELFF.

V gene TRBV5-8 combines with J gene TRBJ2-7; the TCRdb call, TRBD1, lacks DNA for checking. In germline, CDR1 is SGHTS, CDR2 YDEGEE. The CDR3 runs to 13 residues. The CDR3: CASSSGTGGEQYF.

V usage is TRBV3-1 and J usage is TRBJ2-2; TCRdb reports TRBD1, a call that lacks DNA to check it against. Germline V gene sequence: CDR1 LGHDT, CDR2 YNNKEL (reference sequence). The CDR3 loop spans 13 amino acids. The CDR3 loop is CASSQARTGELFF.

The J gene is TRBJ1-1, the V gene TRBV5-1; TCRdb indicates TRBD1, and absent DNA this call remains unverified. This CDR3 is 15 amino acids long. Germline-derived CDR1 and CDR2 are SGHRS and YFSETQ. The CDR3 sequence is CASSAGQGVGTEAFF.

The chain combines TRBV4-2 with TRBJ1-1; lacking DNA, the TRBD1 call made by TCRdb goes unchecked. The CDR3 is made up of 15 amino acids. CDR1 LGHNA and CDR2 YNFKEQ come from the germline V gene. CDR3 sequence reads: CASSQFGQGGTEAFF.

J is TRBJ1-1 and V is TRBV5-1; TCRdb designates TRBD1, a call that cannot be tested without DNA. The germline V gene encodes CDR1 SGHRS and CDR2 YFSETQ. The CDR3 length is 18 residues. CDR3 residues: CASSLGVPGQGPNTEAFF.

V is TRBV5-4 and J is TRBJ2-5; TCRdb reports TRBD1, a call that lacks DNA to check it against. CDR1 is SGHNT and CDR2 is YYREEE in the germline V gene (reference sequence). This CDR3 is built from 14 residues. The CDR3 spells CASSFQQGQETQYF.

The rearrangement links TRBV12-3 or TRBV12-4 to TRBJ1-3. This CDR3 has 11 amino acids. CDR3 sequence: CASNWGNTIYF.

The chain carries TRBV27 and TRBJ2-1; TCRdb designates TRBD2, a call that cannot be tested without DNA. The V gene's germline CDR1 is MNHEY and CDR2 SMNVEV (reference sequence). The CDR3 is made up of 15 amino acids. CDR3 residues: CASSLQAGVHNEQFF.

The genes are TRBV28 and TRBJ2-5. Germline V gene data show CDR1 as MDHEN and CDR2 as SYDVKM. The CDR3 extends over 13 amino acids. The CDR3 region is CASRGRTQETQYF.

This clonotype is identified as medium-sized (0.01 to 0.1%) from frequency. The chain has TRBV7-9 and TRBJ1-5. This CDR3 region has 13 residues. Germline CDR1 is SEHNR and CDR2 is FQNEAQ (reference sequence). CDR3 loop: CASSSAGNQPQHF.

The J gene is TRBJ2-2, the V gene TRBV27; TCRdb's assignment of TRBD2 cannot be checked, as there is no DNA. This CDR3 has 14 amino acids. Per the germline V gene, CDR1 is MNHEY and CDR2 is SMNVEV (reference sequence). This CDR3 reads CASSWDLDTGELFF.

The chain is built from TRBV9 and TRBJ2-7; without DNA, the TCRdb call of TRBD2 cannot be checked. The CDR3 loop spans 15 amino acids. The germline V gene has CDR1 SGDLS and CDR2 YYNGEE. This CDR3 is CASSLGAGEVDEQYF.

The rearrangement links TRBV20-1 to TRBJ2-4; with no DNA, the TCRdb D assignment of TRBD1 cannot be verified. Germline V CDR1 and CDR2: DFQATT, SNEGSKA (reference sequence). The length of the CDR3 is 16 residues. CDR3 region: CSATMPQGLAKNIQYF.